This T cell receptor (beta chain) was captured in a study of early T cells in non-severe SARS-CoV-2 infection. Study summary: Chains from this unsorted whole-blood bulk RNA could not be paired. Notes on the study in general: Using VDJdb, the matching emphasized anti-spike CD8 responses while missing private and CD4 specificities.

The CDR3 runs to 16 residues. In germline, CDR1 is MDHEN, CDR2 SYDVKM. Trimming removed 4 bases from V and 0 bases from J, with 10 bases in between. Individual cDNA molecules were tagged with unique molecular identifiers, the study reported. TCRdb independently ran MiXCR on the 5' RACE reads; one entry per CDR3 protein. Here the sample spans fewer than 60,000 distinct CDR3 sequences, less than 10% being singletons. This clonotype was observed a handful of times. Its matching antigen is unknown. The V and J genes are TRBV28 and TRBJ2-6, with a weak D call TRBD1 (6 bases). Specimen: whole blood, collected at baseline. The clonotype comes from an adult who was a healthcare worker with PCR-confirmed SARS-CoV-2 infection or an uninfected control (not recorded which). The CDR3 protein is CASSSSDSSGANVLTF. The CDR3 DNA reads as TGTGCCAGCAGTTCCTCGGACAGCTCTGGGGCCAACGTCCTGACTTTC. The whole variable domain, filled in from reference TRBV28 and TRBJ2-6, reads DVKVTQSSRYLVKRTGEKVFLECVQDMDHENMFWYRQDPGLGLRLIYFSYDVKMKEKGDIPEGYSVSREKKERFSLILESASTNQTSMYLCASSSSDSSGANVLTFGAGSRLTVL.